This T cell receptor beta chain was identified in a study of T cells expressing NK-cell markers. As for the study in general: The authors derived TCR beta repertoires from sorted CD3+CD56+NKG2C+, CD3+CD56+NKG2C- and CD3+CD56-NKG2C+ T cells.

Findings and caveats of the study: It remained uncertain whether the expanded NKG2C+ T cell clones were specific for HCMV antigens.

Reanalyzing the 5' RACE reads, TCRdb keeps one entry per CDR3 protein, without DNA. The sample has 400,000 to 550,000 distinct CDR3 sequences. A remark on this clonotype: What it recognizes is unknown.

Germline V gene sequence: CDR1 SGDLS, CDR2 YYNGEE. This CDR3 comprises 15 residues. This receptor was identified in a woman aged 18 to 75 in good health. Sequencing used blood T cells: a sorted CD56 or NKG2C T cell subset, CD4+ or CD8+ T cells, or bulk PBMC T cells (not recorded which). This chain joins TRBV9 and TRBJ2-5. The CDR3 region is CASSVDHGSQETQYF.